This T cell receptor beta chain is from a study of shared T cell receptors in the human thymus. Repertoires were generated with immunoSEQ multiplex PCR, while TCRdb's copy carries only in-frame clones and drops some. The sample has some 720,000 clones; roughly 90% are singletons. Notes on this clone: The junction departs from the called germline gene at one end, perhaps through a read error.

These data were also filed under a second study, of human thymus T cells. Turning to that study: Thymic tissue was derived from resections collected during corrective heart surgery. Among thymic and blood repertoires, usage of V and J genes appeared biased. Thymic repertoires overlap heavily among unrelated individuals, related research has reported.

Sequencing used thymocytes. This receptor was identified in a boy younger than two with a congenital heart defect.

The DNA of the CDR3 is TGTGCCAGCAGTTTGGGGGACAGGGAAACGGGGGGGGATGAGCAGTTCTTC. Residues: CASSLGDRETGGDEQFF. The V call is TRBV5-6, the J call TRBJ2-1; weak D call: TRBD1 (9 bases). The CDR3 sequence is 17 residues long. Germline loops: CDR1 SGHDT, CDR2 YYEEEE.